This entry describes one T cell receptor beta chain. The data belong to a study of blood T cell repertoires in COVID-19. Data came from immunoSEQ multiplex PCR; TCRdb stores just in-frame clones and leaves some out. The table lists under 250,000 clones, around four fifths of them singletons. Germline V gives CDR1 LNHDA, CDR2 SQIVND (reference sequence). With 5 bases removed from V and 1 base from J, the gap between germline ends came to 13 bases. The CDR3 runs 15 residues. The clonotype was recovered from a woman in her forties or fifties with active or convalescent COVID-19. The V call is TRBV19, the J call TRBJ2-3; D call uncertain. Sequencing was carried out using peripheral blood. Written as DNA, the CDR3 is TGTGCCAGTAGTCGTGGCACCCCTGGCACAGATACGCAGTATTTT. Protein: CASSRGTPGTDTQYF.